These 20 T cell receptor beta chains share one sample of origin, sequenced in a study of T cell changes during pregnancy in multiple sclerosis (dated by TCRdb to between 2018 and 2020). Libraries were prepared through the immunoSEQ multiplex PCR assay. Drawn from immuneACCESS, this table holds only the in-frame rearrangements with V and J called that TCRdb kept. Clones are partly lost; checked studies trace under half to an unresolved V gene and leave the rest unexplained. Within this sample are 40,000 or so clones, with about 90% of them counted one time only. In total, the top ten clones hold roughly an eighth of the sample. The specimen comprised CD8+ T cells from peripheral blood mononuclear cells, sampled after pregnancy. These receptors were taken from a female donor with multiple sclerosis, enrolled in a pregnancy study.

This chain links TRBV27 with TRBJ2-7; maybe TRBD1 (6 bases). V lost 6 bases to trimming and J lost 5 bases, with 17 bases between them. The CDR3 length is 14 residues. The germline V gene encodes CDR1 MNHEY and CDR2 SMNVEV (reference sequence). The CDR3 DNA is TGTGCCAGCAGATGGGGGCTAGCAAGCGACGAGCAGTACTTC. It encodes CASRWGLASDEQYF.

CDR3 nucleotide sequence: TGTGCCAGCAGCTTGGAAGTGGGGGCGGTTCCCGATTACGAGCAGTACTTC. Protein product: CASSLEVGAVPDYEQYF. J is TRBJ2-7 and V is TRBV5-5; perhaps TRBD1 as D (6 bases). There are 17 residues in the CDR3. Germline V CDR1 and CDR2: SGHKS, YYEKEE (reference sequence). The ends were cut back, 0 bases at V and 4 bases at J, with 20 bases in the middle.

This chain uses TRBV2 with TRBJ2-3; 11 bases are shared with TRBD2. Germline V gene sequence: CDR1 SNHLY, CDR2 FYNNEI. The trim removed 11 bases at V and 3 bases at J, leaving 7 bases unmatched. The CDR3 sequence is 14 residues long. CDR3 DNA sequence: TGTGCCGATGAGGGACTAGCGGTGACAGATACGCAGTATTTT. This codes for CADEGLAVTDTQYF.

The J gene is TRBJ2-2, the V gene TRBV7-6, with a possible D match to TRBD2 (6 bases). This CDR3 has 15 amino acids. V dropped 6 bases and J dropped 4 bases, with 15 bases sitting between them. CDR1 and CDR2 from the germline V gene are SGHVS and FNYEAQ. The CDR3 is CASRPAIAVTGELFF. CDR3 bases: TGTGCCAGCAGACCTGCGATAGCGGTCACCGGGGAGCTGTTTTTT. Using reference TRBV7-6 and TRBJ2-2 for the parts outside the CDR3, the full variable domain is GAGVSQSPRYKVTKRGQDVALRCDPISGHVSLYWYRQALGQGPEFLTYFNYEAQQDKSGLPNDRFSAERPEGSISTLTIQRTEQRDSAMYRCASRPAIAVTGELFFGEGSRLTVL.

V and J are TRBV5-5 and TRBJ1-1; 7 nucleotides match TRBD1. Germline CDR1 reads SGHKS; CDR2 reads YYEKEE (reference sequence). V shed 4 bases and J 0 bases; nucleotides not matched to a gene: 3. The CDR3 is 14 residues long. The CDR3 protein is CASSRQGMNTEAFF. The CDR3 coding sequence is TGTGCCAGCAGCCGACAGGGTATGAACACTGAAGCTTTCTTT. Looking up the rest from reference TRBV5-5 and TRBJ1-1 gives the full variable domain: DAGVTQSPTHLIKTRGQQVTLRCSPISGHKSVSWYQQVLGQGPQFIFQYYEKEERGRGNFPDRFSARQFPNYSSELNVNALLLGDSALYLCASSRQGMNTEAFFGQGTRLTVV.

The chain recombines TRBV9 with TRBJ1-2, with TRBD1 identical over 10 bases. The CDR3 is 20 residues long. V lost 0 bases to trimming and J lost 0 bases; unmatched junction nucleotides: 14. Germline values: CDR1 SGDLS, CDR2 YYNGEE. The CDR3 protein is CASSVGLHGTGVPSNYGYTF. The CDR3 region has the DNA TGTGCCAGCAGCGTAGGTCTCCACGGGACAGGGGTACCCTCTAACTATGGCTACACCTTC.

This clone has just a few counts. The genes are TRBV6-1 and TRBJ1-2; D remains ambiguous. V dropped 2 bases and J dropped 5 bases, with 9 bases sitting between them. Germline V gene data show CDR1 as MNHNS and CDR2 as SASEGT. The length of the CDR3 is 13 residues. This CDR3 is CASSEFTDYGYTF. CDR3 coding DNA: TGTGCCAGCAGTGAATTCACTGATTATGGCTACACCTTC.

The chain carries TRBV4-1 and TRBJ1-1; no reliable D call. Germline V lookup: CDR1 MGHRA, CDR2 YSYEKL. Trimming cost V 0 bases and J 8 bases, with 4 bases left between them. CDR3 length equals 11 residues. The CDR3, as DNA: TGCGCCAGCAGCCAAGACAGGGAAGCTTTCTTT. This gives the protein CASSQDREAFF.

The chain links TRBV4-1 to TRBJ1-1, with 7 bases matching TRBD1. V lost 0 bases and J lost 5; bases outside the gene matches: 3. Germline CDR1 MGHRA, CDR2 YSYEKL. This CDR3 is built from 14 residues. The CDR3 loop is CASSQEGGATEAFF. CDR3 nucleotides: TGCGCCAGCAGCCAAGAAGGGGGCGCAACTGAAGCTTTCTTT.

Written as DNA, the CDR3 is TGTGCCAGCAGTTTATCGAATTCTAGGGGTTCACCCCTCCACTTT. Translation gives CASSLSNSRGSPLHF. The chain uses TRBV27 and TRBJ1-6, with D maybe TRBD1 (5 bases). CDR1 and CDR2 (germline): MNHEY, SMNVEV (reference sequence). This CDR3 is built from 15 residues. The germline V and J ends were trimmed by 0 bases and 9 bases, with 12 bases remaining between them.

This chain uses TRBV27 with TRBJ1-2, with 8 bases that match TRBD1. The V gene end was trimmed by 3 bases and the J gene end by 7 bases; junction bases not matched to a gene: 10. Germline V gives CDR1 MNHEY, CDR2 SMNVEV (reference sequence). The CDR3 has 15 amino acids. CDR3 nucleotides: TGTGCCAGCAGTTTCCGGACAGGGAGTTTGGGTGGCTACACCTTC. It encodes CASSFRTGSLGGYTF.

The count of this clone is one. The chain links TRBV27 to TRBJ1-2; unclear D gene. Per the germline V gene, CDR1 is MNHEY and CDR2 is SMNVEV (reference sequence). The V end lost 6 bases, the J end lost 8 bases, and 19 bases lay between the germline ends. The CDR3 is made up of 14 amino acids. The CDR3 loop is CASSSSPRQEGYTF. CDR3 in DNA: TGTGCCAGCAGCTCGTCCCCCCGACAAGAAGGCTACACCTTC.

V is TRBV7-9 and J is TRBJ2-1, with 9 bases fitting TRBD1. CDR3 size: 15 residues. V lost 3 bases, J lost 2 bases, and 2 bases stayed unmatched. Germline CDR1 reads SEHNR; CDR2 reads FQNEAQ (reference sequence). The CDR3 DNA reads TGTGCCAGCAGCTTCGGACAGGGGACCTACAATGAGCAGTTCTTC. Amino acid sequence: CASSFGQGTYNEQFF.

This chain joins TRBV6-1 and TRBJ2-7, with D possibly being TRBD2 (6 bases). Between the trimmed V and J ends, which lost 4 bases and 2 bases, there was a span of 18 bases. The germline gives CDR1 MNHNS, CDR2 SASEGT. The CDR3 loop spans 16 amino acids. CDR3 DNA sequence: TGTGCCAGCAGTGTTGGGCGGGGCATTGGGCCCTACGAGCAGTACTTC. This gives the protein CASSVGRGIGPYEQYF.

V usage is TRBV4-1 and J usage is TRBJ1-5, with D unclear. The V gene lost 0 bases and the J gene lost 2 bases, with 14 bases spanning the gap. This CDR3 spans 17 amino acids. The germline CDR1 and CDR2 sequences are MGHRA and YSYEKL. CDR3 residues: CASSQDWGGFGNQPQHF. The DNA of the CDR3 is TGCGCCAGCAGCCAAGATTGGGGAGGGTTTGGCAATCAGCCCCAGCATTTT.

The rearrangement uses TRBV6-5 and TRBJ1-5; D remains unclear. Between the trimmed V and J ends, which lost 6 bases and 0 bases, there was a span of 6 bases. CDR3 size: 13 residues. Germline V lookup: CDR1 MNHEY, CDR2 SVGAGI. The CDR3 DNA reads as TGTGCCAGCAGCGGGGATAGCAATCAGCCCCAGCATTTT. This translates into CASSGDSNQPQHF.

This clone was found once. The chain links TRBV9 to TRBJ2-2; perhaps TRBD2 as D (6 bases). CDR1 and CDR2 (germline): SGDLS, YYNGEE. The CDR3 runs 14 residues. V was trimmed by 1 base and J by 6 bases, leaving 10 bases between them. The CDR3 sequence: CASSVNGRSGELFF. The CDR3 DNA reads TGTGCCAGCAGCGTAAACGGGAGATCCGGGGAGCTGTTTTTT.

Here the CDR3 reads CASSPNGEVETQYF. CDR3 bases: TGTGCCAGCAGCCCGAACGGGGAGGTAGAGACCCAGTACTTC. This rearrangement joins TRBV7-2 to TRBJ2-5, with TRBD2 as a possible D gene (6 bases). Trimming shortened V by 5 bases and J by 4 bases, and 14 bases separated the two germline ends. The CDR3 is 14 amino acids. Germline V gives CDR1 SGHTA, CDR2 FQGNSA.

The CDR3 region has the DNA TGCGCCAGCAGCCCCAGTCGACAGACAAACACTGAAGCTTTCTTT. Translation: CASSPSRQTNTEAFF. The chain uses TRBV4-1 and TRBJ1-1, with D tentatively TRBD1 (5 bases). The CDR3 extends over 15 amino acids. Per the germline V gene, CDR1 is MGHRA and CDR2 is YSYEKL. The V end lost 4 bases, the J end lost 2 bases, and 14 bases lay between the germline ends.

The J gene is TRBJ1-1, the V gene TRBV6-6; D may be TRBD1 (5 bases). Germline loops: CDR1 MNHNY, CDR2 SVGAGI (reference sequence). The CDR3 runs 14 residues. Trimming left V 5 bases short and J 1 base short, with 11 bases between. The CDR3 here is CASSPSGGNTEAFF. The CDR3 nucleotides read TGTGCCAGCAGTCCCTCCGGGGGGAACACTGAAGCTTTCTTT.